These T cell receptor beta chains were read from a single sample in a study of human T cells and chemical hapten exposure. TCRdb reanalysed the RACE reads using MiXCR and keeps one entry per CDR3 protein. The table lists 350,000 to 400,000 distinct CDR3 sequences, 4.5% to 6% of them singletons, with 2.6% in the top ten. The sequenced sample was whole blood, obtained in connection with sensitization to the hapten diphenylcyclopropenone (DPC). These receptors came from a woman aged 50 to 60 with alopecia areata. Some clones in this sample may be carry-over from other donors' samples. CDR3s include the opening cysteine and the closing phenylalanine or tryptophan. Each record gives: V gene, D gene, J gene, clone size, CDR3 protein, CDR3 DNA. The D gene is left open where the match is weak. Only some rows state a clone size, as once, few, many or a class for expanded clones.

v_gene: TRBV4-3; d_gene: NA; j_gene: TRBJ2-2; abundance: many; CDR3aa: CASSIGAVLTGELFF; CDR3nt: TGCGCCAGCAGCATCGGGGCAGTCCTCACCGGGGAGCTGTTTTTT
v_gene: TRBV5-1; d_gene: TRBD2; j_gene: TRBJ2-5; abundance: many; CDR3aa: CASSLKSSGGGQETQYF; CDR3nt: TGCGCCAGCAGCTTGAAGTCCAGCGGGGGAGGACAAGAGACCCAGTACTTC
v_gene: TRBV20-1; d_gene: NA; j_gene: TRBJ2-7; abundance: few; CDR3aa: CSARDRGPQGQYF; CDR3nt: TGCAGTGCTAGAGATCGAGGCCCCCAGGGGCAGTACTTC
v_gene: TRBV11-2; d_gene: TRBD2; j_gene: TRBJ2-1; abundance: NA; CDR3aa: CASSLWGLVPGPNNEQFF; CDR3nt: TGTGCCAGCAGTTTATGGGGACTAGTTCCCGGACCTAACAATGAGCAGTTCTTC
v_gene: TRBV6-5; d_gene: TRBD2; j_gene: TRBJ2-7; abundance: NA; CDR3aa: CASSYGLAGEQYF; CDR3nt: TGTGCCAGCAGTTATGGACTAGCGGGGGAGCAGTACTTC
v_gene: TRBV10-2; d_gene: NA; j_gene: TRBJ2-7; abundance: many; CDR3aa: CASSGRSPEQYF; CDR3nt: TGCGCCAGCAGTGGAAGGAGCCCCGAGCAGTACTTC
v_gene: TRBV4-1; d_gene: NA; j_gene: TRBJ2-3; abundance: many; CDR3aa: CASSQDWLGADTQYF; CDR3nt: TGCGCCAGCAGCCAAGATTGGCTAGGGGCAGATACGCAGTATTTT
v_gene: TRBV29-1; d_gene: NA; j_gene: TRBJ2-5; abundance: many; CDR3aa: CSTTRGETQYF; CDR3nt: TGCAGCACCACTAGGGGAGAGACCCAGTACTTC
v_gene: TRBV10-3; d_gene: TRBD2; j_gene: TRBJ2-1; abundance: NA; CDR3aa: CAITRTSGSSYNEQFF; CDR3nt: TGTGCCATCACTCGGACTAGCGGGAGCTCCTACAATGAGCAGTTCTTC
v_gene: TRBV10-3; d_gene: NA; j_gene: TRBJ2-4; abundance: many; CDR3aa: CAIPLGGVGWLGKNIQYF; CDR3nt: TGTGCCATCCCCTTGGGAGGTGTTGGATGGCTGGGAAAAAACATTCAGTACTTC
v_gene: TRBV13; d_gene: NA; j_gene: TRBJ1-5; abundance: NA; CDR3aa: CASSSGREQPQHF; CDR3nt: TGTGCCAGCAGCTCCGGACGGGAGCAGCCCCAGCATTTT
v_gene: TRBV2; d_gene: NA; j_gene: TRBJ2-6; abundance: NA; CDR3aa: CASSENRFSSGANVLTF; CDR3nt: TGTGCCAGCAGTGAAAACAGGTTTAGCTCTGGGGCCAACGTCCTGACTTTC
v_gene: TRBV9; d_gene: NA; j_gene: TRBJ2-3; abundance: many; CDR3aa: CASTPTVRGADTQYF; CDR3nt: TGTGCCAGCACCCCTACAGTTAGAGGCGCAGATACGCAGTATTTT
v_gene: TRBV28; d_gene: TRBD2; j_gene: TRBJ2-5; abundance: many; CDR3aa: CASSPGGVGRETQYF; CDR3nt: TGTGCCAGCAGCCCCGGGGGGGTGGGCAGAGAGACCCAGTACTTC
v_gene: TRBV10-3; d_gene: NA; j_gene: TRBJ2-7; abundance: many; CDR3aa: CAISESAIVPYEQYF; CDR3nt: TGTGCCATCAGTGAGTCGGCTATCGTCCCCTACGAGCAGTACTTC
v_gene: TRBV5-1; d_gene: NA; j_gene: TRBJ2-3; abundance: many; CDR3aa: CASSLRREDTQYF; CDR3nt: TGCGCCAGCAGCTTGAGACGAGAAGATACGCAGTATTTT
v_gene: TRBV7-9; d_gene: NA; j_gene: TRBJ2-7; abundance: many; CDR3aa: CASSSPLGEQYF; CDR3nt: TGTGCCAGCAGCTCCCCTTTGGGGGAGCAGTACTTC
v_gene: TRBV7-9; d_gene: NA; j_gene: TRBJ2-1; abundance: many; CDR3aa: CASSKQGGNEQFF; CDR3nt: TGTGCCAGCAGCAAGCAGGGGGGCAATGAGCAGTTCTTC
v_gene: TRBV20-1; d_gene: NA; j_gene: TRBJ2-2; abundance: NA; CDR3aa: CSARDQEGVSNTGELFF; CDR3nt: TGCAGTGCTAGAGATCAAGAGGGAGTCTCGAACACCGGGGAGCTGTTTTTT
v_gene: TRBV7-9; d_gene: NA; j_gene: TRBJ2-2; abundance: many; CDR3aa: CASSPWGPTGELFF; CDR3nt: TGTGCCAGCAGCCCATGGGGACCCACCGGGGAGCTGTTTTTT
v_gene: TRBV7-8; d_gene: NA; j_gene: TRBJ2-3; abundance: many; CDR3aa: CASSFRRVSTDTQYF; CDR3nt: TGTGCCAGCAGCTTTCGGAGGGTTAGCACAGATACGCAGTATTTT
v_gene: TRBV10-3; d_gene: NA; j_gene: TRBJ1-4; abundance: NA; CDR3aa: CATATATNEKLFF; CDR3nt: TGTGCCACCGCGACAGCAACTAATGAAAAACTGTTTTTT
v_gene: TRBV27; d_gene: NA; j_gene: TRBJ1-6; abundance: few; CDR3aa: CASSLSGYGAPGSPLHF; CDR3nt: TGTGCCAGCAGTTTATCGGGCTACGGCGCTCCGGGTTCACCCCTCCACTTT
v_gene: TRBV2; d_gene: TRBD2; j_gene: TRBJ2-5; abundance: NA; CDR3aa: CASSEQRGVAETQYF; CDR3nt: TGTGCCAGCAGTGAACAGCGGGGGGTCGCAGAGACCCAGTACTTC
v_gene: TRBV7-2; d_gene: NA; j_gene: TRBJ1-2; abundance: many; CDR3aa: CASRVAGQLNYGYTF; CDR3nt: TGTGCCAGCAGAGTAGCAGGACAGCTTAACTATGGCTACACCTTC
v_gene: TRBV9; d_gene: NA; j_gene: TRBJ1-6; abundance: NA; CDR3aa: CASSGGSGPYNSPLHF; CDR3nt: TGTGCCAGCAGCGGGGGCTCTGGACCCTATAATTCACCCCTCCACTTT
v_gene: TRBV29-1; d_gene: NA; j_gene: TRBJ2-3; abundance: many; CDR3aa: CSVESGHRDTQYF; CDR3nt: TGCAGCGTTGAGTCGGGGCATCGAGATACGCAGTATTTT
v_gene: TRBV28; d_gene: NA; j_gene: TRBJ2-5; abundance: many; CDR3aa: CASSSAVRQGRAQYF; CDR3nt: TGTGCCAGCAGTTCAGCGGTCCGACAAGGAAGAGCCCAGTACTTC
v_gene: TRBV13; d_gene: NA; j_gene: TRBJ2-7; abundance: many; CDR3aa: CASSVKGYEQYF; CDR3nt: TGTGCCAGCAGCGTAAAGGGCTACGAGCAGTACTTC
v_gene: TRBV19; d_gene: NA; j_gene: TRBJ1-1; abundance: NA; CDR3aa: CASSPRGAGTEAFF; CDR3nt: TGTGCCAGTAGTCCAAGGGGGGCGGGCACTGAAGCTTTCTTT
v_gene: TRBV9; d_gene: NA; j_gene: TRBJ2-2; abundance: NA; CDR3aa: CASSVGGRNTGELFF; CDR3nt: TGTGCCAGCAGCGTGGGGGGCAGGAACACCGGGGAGCTGTTTTTT
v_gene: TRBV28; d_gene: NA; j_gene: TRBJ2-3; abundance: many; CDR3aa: CASSLWSKGTDTQYF; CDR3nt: TGTGCCAGCAGTTTATGGTCGAAGGGCACAGATACGCAGTATTTT
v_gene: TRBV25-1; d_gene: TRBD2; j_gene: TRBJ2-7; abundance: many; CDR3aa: CASSGAREANF; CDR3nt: TGTGCCAGCAGTGGGGCGCGGGAGGCCAACTTC
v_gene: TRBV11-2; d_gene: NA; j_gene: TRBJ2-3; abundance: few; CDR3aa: CASSYQIGGTDTQYF; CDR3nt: TGTGCCAGCAGCTACCAGATAGGGGGCACAGATACGCAGTATTTT
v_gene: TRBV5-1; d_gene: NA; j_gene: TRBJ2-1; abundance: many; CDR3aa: CASKREGGSSYNEQFF; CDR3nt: TGCGCCAGCAAAAGGGAGGGGGGGAGCTCCTACAATGAGCAGTTCTTC
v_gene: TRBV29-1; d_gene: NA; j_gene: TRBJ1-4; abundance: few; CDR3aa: CSVDEGGTNEKLFF; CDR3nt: TGCAGCGTTGACGAGGGGGGGACTAATGAAAAACTGTTTTTT
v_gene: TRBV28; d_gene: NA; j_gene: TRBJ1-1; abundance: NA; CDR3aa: CASSYGPQGEAFF; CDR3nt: TGTGCCAGCAGCTACGGACCCCAAGGTGAAGCTTTCTTT
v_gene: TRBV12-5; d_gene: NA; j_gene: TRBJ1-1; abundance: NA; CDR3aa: CASGLGTGPNTEAFF; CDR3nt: TGTGCTAGTGGTTTGGGTACAGGGCCCAACACTGAAGCTTTCTTT
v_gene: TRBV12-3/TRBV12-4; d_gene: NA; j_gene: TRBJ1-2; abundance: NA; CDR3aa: CASSSTWRGADYGYTF; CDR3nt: TGTGCCAGCAGCTCGACCTGGCGGGGGGCTGACTATGGCTACACCTTC
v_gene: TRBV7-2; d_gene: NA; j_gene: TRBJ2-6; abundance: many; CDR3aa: CASSPQASSVSGANVLTF; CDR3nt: TGTGCCAGCAGCCCCCAAGCCTCCAGCGTCTCTGGGGCCAACGTCCTGACTTTC
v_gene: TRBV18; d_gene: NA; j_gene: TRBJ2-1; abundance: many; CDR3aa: CASSPLGANEQFF; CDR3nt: TGTGCCAGCTCACCACTCGGGGCGAATGAGCAGTTCTTC
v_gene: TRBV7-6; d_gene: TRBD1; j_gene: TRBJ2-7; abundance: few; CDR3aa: CASSFGTAPEQYF; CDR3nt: TGTGCCAGCAGCTTTGGGACAGCCCCCGAGCAGTACTTC
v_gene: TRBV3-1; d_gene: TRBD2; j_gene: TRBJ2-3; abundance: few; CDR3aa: CASSQDSASGTRTDTQYF; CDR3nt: TGTGCCAGCAGCCAAGATTCGGCTAGCGGGACCCGCACAGATACGCAGTATTTT
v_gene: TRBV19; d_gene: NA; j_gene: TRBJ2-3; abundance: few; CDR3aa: CASSIVAGDTQYF; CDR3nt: TGTGCCAGTAGTATAGTGGCGGGGGATACGCAGTATTTT
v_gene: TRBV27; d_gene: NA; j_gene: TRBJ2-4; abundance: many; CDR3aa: CASSPTGSKNIQYF; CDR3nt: TGTGCCAGCAGCCCCACAGGGTCCAAAAACATTCAGTACTTC
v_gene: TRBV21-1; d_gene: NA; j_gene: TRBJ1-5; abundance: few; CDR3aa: CASIPGEVPGQGHSNQPQHF; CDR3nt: TGTGCCAGCATTCCTGGGGAGGTCCCGGGACAGGGACATAGCAATCAGCCCCAGCATTTT
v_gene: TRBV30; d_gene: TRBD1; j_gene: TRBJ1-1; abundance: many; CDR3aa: CAWSRTGEAFF; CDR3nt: TGTGCCTGGAGTCGGACAGGGGAAGCTTTCTTT
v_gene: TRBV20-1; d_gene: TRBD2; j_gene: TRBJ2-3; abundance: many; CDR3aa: CSARSTTSGRTDTQYF; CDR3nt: TGCAGTGCTAGATCCACCACGAGCGGGAGGACAGATACGCAGTATTTT
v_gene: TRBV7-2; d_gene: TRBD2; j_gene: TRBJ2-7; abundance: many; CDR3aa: CASRSSGGIYEQYF; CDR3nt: TGTGCCAGCAGAAGTAGCGGGGGAATCTACGAGCAGTACTTC
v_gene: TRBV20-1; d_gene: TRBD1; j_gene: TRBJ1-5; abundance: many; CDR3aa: CSARRPGQGANQPQHF; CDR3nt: TGCAGTGCTAGACGCCCAGGACAGGGGGCAAATCAGCCCCAGCATTTT
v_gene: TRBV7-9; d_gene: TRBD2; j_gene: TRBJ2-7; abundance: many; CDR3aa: CASSPRTSGTYEQYF; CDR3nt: TGTGCCAGCAGCCCGAGGACTAGCGGGACTTACGAGCAGTACTTC
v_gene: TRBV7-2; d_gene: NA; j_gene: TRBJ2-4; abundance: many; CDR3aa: CASSLEGGQAKNIQYF; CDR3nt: TGTGCCAGCAGCTTAGAGGGGGGGCAGGCCAAAAACATTCAGTACTTC
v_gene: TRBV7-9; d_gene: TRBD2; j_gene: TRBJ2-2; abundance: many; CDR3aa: CASSGTSGPMGELFF; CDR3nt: TGTGCCAGCAGCGGGACTAGCGGGCCGATGGGGGAGCTGTTTTTT